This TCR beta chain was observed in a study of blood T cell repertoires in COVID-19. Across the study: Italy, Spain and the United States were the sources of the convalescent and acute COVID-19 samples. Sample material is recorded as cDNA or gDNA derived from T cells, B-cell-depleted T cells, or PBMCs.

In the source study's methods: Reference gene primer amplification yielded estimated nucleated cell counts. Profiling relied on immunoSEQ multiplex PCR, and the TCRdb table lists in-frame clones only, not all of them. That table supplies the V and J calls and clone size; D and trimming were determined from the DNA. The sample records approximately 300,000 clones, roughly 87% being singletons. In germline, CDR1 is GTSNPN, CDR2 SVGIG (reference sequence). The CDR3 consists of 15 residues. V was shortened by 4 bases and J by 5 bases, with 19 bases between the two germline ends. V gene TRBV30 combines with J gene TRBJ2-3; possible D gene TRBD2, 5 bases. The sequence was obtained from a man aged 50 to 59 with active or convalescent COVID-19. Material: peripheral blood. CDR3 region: CAWNPLGEAEDTQYF. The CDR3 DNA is TGTGCCTGGAACCCACTAGGTGAGGCGGAAGATACGCAGTATTTT.